The sequence of this T cell receptor (beta chain) was determined in a study of T-cell memory formation after mild COVID-19. TCRalpha and TCRbeta libraries used 5'RACE with constant-segment primers and UMIs. MiXCR, run by TCRdb on the 5' RACE reads, gives a single entry per CDR3 protein. The sample carries just over 60,000 distinct CDR3 sequences, roughly 9.9% recorded once. This clonotype was seen ten or more times. This CDR3 region has 14 residues. Germline-derived CDR1 and CDR2 are SGHAT and FQNNGV. The V end was cut by 3 bases, the J end by 2 bases, with 10 bases between. The V call is TRBV11-2, the J call TRBJ2-5, with D possibly matching TRBD2 (6 bases). Sequencing input: PBMCs or a T cell subset sorted from them (not recorded which). This receptor was obtained from a man aged 18 to 29 who had mild COVID-19 (a few samples of this study predate the infection). Cell type and time point are not known. CDR3 protein: CASSLELAQETQYF. DNA for the CDR3: TGTGCCAGCAGCTTGGAACTAGCACAAGAGACCCAGTACTTC.